This TCR beta chain was sequenced for a study of cytomegalovirus exposure and HLA in healthy donors. Across the study: Genetic ancestry analysis placed over 65% of the 398 donors that were genotyped in the Caucasian-associated cluster. Study-level findings and limits: An analysis done earlier found most TCR beta V segments productive about 90% or about 30% of the time. In a later analysis, most CMV-associated TCR beta chains appeared HLA-restricted.

In regard to this clone: Antigen specificity is unknown.

Germline V lookup: CDR1 SNHLY, CDR2 FYNNEI. The CDR3 has 15 residues. PCR amplification relied on 60 Vbeta primers (plus 13 Jbeta primers). Produced via immunoSEQ multiplex PCR; TCRdb's table is partial and in-frame only. The sample contains roughly 100,000 clones, around 74% of which appear only once. The source of this sequence is a man aged 35 to 55 in good health and CMV-seronegative. The chain combines TRBV2 with TRBJ2-5; 7 bases match TRBD2. The J call may be mistaken, given a closer DNA end match to TRBJ2-7. Sequencing input: PBMCs. Here the CDR3 DNA reads TGTGCCAGCAGATCTCAAGCGGGGTCAAGGAGCGAGCAGTACTTC. This gives the protein CASRSQAGSRSEQYF.